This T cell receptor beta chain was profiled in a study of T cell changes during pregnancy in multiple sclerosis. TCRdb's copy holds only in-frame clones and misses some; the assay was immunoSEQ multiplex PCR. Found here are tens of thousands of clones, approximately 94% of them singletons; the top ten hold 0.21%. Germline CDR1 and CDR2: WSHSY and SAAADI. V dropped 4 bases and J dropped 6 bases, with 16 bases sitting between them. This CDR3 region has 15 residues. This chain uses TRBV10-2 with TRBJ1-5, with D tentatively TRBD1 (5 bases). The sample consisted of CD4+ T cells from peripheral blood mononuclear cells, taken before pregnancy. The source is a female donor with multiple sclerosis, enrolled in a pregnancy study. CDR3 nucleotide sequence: TGCGCCAGCAGTGCCCTTCCCAGGGATGGTCAGCCCCAGCATTTT. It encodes CASSALPRDGQPQHF.